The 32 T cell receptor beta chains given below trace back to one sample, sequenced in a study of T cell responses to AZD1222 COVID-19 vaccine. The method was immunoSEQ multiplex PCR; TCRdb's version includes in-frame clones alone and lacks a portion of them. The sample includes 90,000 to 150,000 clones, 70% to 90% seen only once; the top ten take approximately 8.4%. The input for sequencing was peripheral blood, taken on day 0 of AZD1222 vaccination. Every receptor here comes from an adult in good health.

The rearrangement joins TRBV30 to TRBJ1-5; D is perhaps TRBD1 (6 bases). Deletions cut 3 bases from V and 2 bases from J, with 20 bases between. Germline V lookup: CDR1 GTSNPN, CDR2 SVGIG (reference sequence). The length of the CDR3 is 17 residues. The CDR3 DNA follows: TGTGCCTGGAGCCGGGGAGGGGGTGTCATAGGCAATCAGCCCCAGCATTTT. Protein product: CAWSRGGGVIGNQPQHF. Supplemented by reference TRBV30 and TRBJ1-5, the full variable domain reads SQTIHQWPATLVQPVGSPLSLECTVEGTSNPNLYWYRQAAGRGLQLLFYSVGIGQISSEVPQNLSASRPQDRQFILSSKKLLLSDSGFYLCAWSRGGGVIGNQPQHFGDGTRLSIL.

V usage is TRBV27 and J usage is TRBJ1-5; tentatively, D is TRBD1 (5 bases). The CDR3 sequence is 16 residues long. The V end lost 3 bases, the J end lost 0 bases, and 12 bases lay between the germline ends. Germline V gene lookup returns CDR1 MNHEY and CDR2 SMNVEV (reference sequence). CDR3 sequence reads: CASSFQGPYSNQPQHF. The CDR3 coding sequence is TGTGCCAGCAGTTTTCAGGGTCCCTATAGCAATCAGCCCCAGCATTTT.

CDR3 DNA sequence: TGTGCCAGCAGCCCAACCGACGGTGAAGAGACCCAGTACTTC. Its protein product is CASSPTDGEETQYF. V usage is TRBV5-5 and J usage is TRBJ2-5; D ambiguous. The germline V gene has CDR1 SGHKS and CDR2 YYEKEE (reference sequence). Trimming stripped 4 bases from V and 3 bases from J, with 13 bases between. The CDR3 totals 14 residues.

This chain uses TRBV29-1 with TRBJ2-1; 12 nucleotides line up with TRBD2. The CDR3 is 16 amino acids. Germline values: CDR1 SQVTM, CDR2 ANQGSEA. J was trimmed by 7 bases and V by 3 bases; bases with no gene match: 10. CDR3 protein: CSVDRRLAGGLNEQFF. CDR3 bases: TGCAGCGTTGATCGGAGGCTAGCGGGAGGGTTAAATGAGCAGTTCTTC.

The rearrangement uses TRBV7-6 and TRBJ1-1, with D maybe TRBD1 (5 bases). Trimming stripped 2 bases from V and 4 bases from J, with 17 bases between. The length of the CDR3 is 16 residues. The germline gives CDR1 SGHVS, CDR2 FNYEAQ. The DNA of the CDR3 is TGTGCCAGCAGCTTACATGCACAGGACCCGAGCACTGAAGCTTTCTTT. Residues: CASSLHAQDPSTEAFF.

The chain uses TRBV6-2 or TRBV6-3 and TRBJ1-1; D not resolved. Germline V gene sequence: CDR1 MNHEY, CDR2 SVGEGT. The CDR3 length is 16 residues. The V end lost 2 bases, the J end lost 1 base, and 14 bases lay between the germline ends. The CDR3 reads CASSYGLGRWNTEAFF. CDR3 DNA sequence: TGTGCCAGCAGTTACGGATTGGGAAGATGGAACACTGAAGCTTTCTTT.

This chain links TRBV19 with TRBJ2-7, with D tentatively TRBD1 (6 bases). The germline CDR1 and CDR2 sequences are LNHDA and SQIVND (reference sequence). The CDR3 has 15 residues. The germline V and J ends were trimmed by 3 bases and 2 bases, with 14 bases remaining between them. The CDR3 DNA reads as TGTGCCAGTAGTATTGTTGGGGGCTCAACCTACGAGCAGTACTTC. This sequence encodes CASSIVGGSTYEQYF.

The CDR3 sequence: CASSFAGLGQPQHF. The CDR3 DNA is TGTGCCAGCAGTTTTGCAGGGTTGGGGCAGCCCCAGCATTTT. This chain links TRBV27 with TRBJ1-5, with a tentative D call TRBD1 (5 bases). This CDR3 has 14 residues. Germline-derived CDR1 and CDR2 are MNHEY and SMNVEV (reference sequence). Trimming removed 3 bases at V and 7 bases at J, with 13 bases between.

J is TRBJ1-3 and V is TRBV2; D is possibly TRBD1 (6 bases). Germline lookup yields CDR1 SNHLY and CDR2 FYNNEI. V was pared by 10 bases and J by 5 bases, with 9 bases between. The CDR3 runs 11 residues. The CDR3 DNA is TGTGCCACCGGGACACGAAACACCATATATTTT. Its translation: CATGTRNTIYF.

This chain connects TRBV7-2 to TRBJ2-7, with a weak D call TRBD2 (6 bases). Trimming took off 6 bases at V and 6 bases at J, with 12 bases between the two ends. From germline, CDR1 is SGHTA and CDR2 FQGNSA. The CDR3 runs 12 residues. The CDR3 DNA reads TGTGCCAGCAGTTTGTCGGGGGTCGAGCAGTACTTC. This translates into CASSLSGVEQYF.

CDR3 amino acids: CASSAGMGSEKLFF. The DNA for the CDR3 is TGTGCCAGCAGTGCAGGGATGGGTAGTGAAAAACTGTTTTTT. The V and J genes are TRBV6-6 and TRBJ1-4; TRBD1 might be the D (5 bases). The CDR3 loop spans 14 amino acids. V lost 5 bases, J lost 7 bases, and 14 bases lay in between. Germline loops: CDR1 MNHNY, CDR2 SVGAGI (reference sequence).

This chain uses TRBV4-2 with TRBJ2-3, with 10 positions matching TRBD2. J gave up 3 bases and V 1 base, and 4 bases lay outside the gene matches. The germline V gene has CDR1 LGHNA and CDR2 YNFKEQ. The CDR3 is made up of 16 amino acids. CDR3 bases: TGTGCCAGCAGCCAAGCGCTAGCGGGGGCTACAGATACGCAGTATTTT. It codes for CASSQALAGATDTQYF.

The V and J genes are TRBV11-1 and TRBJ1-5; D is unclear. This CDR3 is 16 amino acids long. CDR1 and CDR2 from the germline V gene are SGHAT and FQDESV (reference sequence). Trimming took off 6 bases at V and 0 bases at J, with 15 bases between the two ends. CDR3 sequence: CASSPGAGNSNQPQHF. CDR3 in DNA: TGTGCCAGCAGTCCCGGCGCAGGTAATAGCAATCAGCCCCAGCATTTT.

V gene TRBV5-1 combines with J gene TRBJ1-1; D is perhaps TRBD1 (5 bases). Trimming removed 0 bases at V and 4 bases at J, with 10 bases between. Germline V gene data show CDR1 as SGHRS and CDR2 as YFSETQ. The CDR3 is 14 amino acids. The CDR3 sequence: CASSLAGGGTEAFF. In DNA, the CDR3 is TGCGCCAGCAGCTTGGCCGGGGGAGGCACTGAAGCTTTCTTT.

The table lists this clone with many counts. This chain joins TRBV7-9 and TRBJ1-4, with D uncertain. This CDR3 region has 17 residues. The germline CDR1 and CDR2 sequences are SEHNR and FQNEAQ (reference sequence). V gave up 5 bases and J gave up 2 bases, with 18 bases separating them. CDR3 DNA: TGTGCCAGCAGCCCCCGGAGGGAGCTTGGGACTAATGAAAAACTGTTTTTT. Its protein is CASSPRRELGTNEKLFF.

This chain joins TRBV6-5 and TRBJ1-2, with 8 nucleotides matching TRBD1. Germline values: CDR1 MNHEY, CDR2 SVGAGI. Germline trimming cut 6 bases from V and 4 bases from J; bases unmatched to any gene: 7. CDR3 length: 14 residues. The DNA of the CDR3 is TGTGCCAGCAGAGGACAGGGACGCATCTATGGCTACACCTTC. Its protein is CASRGQGRIYGYTF.

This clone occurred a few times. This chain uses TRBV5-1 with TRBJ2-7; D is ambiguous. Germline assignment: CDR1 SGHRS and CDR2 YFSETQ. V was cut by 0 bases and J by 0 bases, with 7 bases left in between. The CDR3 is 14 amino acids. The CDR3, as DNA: TGCGCCAGCAGCTTGGAGGGATACTCCTACGAGCAGTACTTC. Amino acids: CASSLEGYSYEQYF. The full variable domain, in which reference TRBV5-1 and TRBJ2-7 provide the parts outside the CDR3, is KAGVTQTPRYLIKTRGQQVTLSCSPISGHRSVSWYQQTPGQGLQFLFEYFSETQRNKGNFPGRFSGRQFSNSRSEMNVSTLELGDSALYLCASSLEGYSYEQYFGPGTRLTVT.

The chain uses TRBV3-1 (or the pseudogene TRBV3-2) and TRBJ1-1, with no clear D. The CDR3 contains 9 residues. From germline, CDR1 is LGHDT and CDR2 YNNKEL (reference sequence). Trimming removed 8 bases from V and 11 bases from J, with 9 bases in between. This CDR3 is CASRVSAFF. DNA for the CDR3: TGTGCCAGCCGAGTGAGTGCTTTCTTT.

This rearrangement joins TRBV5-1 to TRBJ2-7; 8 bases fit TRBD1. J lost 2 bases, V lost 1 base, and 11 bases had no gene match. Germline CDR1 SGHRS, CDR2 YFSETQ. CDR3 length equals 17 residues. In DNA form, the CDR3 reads TGCGCCAGCAGCTTGTTCGGACAGGGAGTTTCCCCCTACGAGCAGTACTTC. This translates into CASSLFGQGVSPYEQYF.

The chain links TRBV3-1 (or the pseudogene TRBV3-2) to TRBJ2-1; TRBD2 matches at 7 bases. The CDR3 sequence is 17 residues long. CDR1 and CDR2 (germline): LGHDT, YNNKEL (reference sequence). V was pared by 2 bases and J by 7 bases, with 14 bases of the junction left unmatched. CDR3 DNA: TGTGCCAGCAGCCAACGTAGGGGCGGGAGATTAAGTAATGAGCAGTTCTTC. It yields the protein CASSQRRGGRLSNEQFF.

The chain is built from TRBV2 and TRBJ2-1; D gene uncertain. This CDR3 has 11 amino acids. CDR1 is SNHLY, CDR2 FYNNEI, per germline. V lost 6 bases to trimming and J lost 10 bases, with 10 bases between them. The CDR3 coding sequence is TGTGCCAGCAGGGATGGAAAGGAGCAGTTCTTC. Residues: CASRDGKEQFF.

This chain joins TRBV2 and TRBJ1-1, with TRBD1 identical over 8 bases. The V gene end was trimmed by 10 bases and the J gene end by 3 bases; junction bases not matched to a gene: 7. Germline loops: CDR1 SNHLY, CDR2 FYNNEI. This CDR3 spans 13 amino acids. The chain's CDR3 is CATTTGVDTEAFF. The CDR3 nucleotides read TGTGCCACCACGACAGGGGTGGACACTGAAGCTTTCTTT.

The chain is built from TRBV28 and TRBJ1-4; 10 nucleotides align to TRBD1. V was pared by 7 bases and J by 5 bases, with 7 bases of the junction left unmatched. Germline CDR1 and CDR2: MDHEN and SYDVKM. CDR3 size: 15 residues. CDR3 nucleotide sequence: TGTGCCAGCACCCTTTCGGGACAGGGGAATGAAAAACTGTTTTTT. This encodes CASTLSGQGNEKLFF. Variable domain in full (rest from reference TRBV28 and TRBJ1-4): DVKVTQSSRYLVKRTGEKVFLECVQDMDHENMFWYRQDPGLGLRLIYFSYDVKMKEKGDIPEGYSVSREKKERFSLILESASTNQTSMYLCASTLSGQGNEKLFFGSGTQLSVL.

CDR3 sequence: CASSILTGGNTGELFF. The CDR3 DNA reads as TGTGCCAGTAGTATACTGACAGGGGGAAACACCGGGGAGCTGTTTTTT. The chain employs TRBV19 and TRBJ2-2; the match to TRBD1 covers 9 bases. CDR1 is LNHDA, CDR2 SQIVND, per germline (reference sequence). V was pared by 2 bases and J by 2 bases, with 3 bases of the junction left unmatched. The CDR3 length is 16 residues.

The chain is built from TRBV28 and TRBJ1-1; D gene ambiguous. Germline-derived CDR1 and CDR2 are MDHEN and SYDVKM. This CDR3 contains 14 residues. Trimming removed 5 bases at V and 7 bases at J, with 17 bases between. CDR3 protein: CASSPVGHQREAFF. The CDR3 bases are TGTGCCAGCAGTCCCGTTGGTCACCAGCGTGAAGCTTTCTTT.

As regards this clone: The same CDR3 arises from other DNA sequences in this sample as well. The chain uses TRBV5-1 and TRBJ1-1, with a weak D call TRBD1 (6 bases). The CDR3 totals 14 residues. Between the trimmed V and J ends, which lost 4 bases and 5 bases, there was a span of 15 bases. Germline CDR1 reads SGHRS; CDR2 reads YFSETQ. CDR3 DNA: TGCGCCAGCAGCCTTGGCTGGGGGCGAACTGAAGCTTTCTTT. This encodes CASSLGWGRTEAFF.

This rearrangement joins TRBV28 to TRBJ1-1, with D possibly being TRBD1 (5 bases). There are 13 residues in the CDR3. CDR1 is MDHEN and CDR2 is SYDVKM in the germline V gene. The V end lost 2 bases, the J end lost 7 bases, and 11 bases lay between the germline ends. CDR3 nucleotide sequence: TGTGCCAGCAGTTTAGCGGGCCAGGGTGAAGCTTTCTTT. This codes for CASSLAGQGEAFF.

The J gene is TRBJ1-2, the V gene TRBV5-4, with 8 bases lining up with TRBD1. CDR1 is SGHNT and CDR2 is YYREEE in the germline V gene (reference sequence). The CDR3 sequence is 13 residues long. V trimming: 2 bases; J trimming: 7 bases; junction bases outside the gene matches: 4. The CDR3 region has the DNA TGTGCCAGCAGCTTTCAGGGGGCGCGTGGCTACACCTTC. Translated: CASSFQGARGYTF.

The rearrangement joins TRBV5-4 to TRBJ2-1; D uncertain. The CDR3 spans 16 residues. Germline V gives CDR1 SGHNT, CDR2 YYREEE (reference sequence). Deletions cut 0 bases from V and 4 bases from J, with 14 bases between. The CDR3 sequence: CASSLGGARMYNEQFF. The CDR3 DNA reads TGTGCCAGCAGCTTGGGCGGAGCTCGGATGTACAATGAGCAGTTCTTC.

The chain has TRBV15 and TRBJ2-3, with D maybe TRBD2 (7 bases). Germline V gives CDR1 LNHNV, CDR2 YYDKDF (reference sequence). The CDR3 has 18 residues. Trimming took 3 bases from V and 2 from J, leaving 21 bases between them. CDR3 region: CATSSLRGAGAATDTQYF. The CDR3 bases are TGTGCCACCAGCAGCCTTCGCGGGGCGGGGGCCGCCACAGATACGCAGTATTTT.

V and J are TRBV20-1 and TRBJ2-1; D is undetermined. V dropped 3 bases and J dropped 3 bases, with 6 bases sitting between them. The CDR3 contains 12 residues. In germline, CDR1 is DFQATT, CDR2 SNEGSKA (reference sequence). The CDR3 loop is CSASLDYNEQFF. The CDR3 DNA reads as TGCAGTGCTAGTTTGGACTACAATGAGCAGTTCTTC.

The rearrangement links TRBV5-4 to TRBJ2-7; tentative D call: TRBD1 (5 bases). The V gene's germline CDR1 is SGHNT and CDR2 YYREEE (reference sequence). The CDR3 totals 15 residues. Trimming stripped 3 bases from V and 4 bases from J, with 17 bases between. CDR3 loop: CASSSKVDNQYEQYF. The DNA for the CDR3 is TGTGCCAGCAGCTCCAAAGTGGACAACCAATACGAGCAGTACTTC.